One sample yielded the 12 T cell receptor beta chains listed below, sequenced in a study of blood T cell repertoires in COVID-19. Sequenced by immunoSEQ multiplex PCR; TCRdb stores in-frame clones only, minus some. The table has approximately 670,000 clones, around 90% seen once. Input material: peripheral blood. These receptors were collected from a woman between 18 and 30 years old with acute or convalescent COVID-19.

The rearrangement uses TRBV3-1 (or the pseudogene TRBV3-2) and TRBJ2-3; 9 positions agree with TRBD1. CDR3 length: 15 amino acids. Germline V gene data show CDR1 as LGHDT and CDR2 as YNNKEL (reference sequence). V lost 8 bases and J lost 4; bases outside the gene matches: 10. The CDR3 region has the DNA TGTGCCAGCTACCTACAGGGGGCAAGGGCAGATACGCAGTATTTT. Translating it yields CASYLQGARADTQYF.

The V gene is TRBV5-4, the J gene TRBJ2-1; 8 positions agree with TRBD2. This CDR3 is built from 16 residues. Germline V lookup: CDR1 SGHNT, CDR2 YYREEE (reference sequence). The V segment lost 0 bases and the J segment 3 bases; nucleotides outside the gene matches: 5. The CDR3 region has the DNA TGTGCCAGCAGCTTGGAGGGGACTAGGCTCTACAATGAGCAGTTCTTC. It yields the protein CASSLEGTRLYNEQFF.

The V call is TRBV27, the J call TRBJ1-1, with 7 bases that match TRBD1. Germline CDR1 is MNHEY and CDR2 is SMNVEV (reference sequence). The length of the CDR3 is 11 residues. Trimming removed 6 bases from V and 11 bases from J; junction bases left unmatched: 6. CDR3 coding DNA: TGTGCCAGCAGCTTAGGGGGCAAGGCTTTCTTT. Its translation is CASSLGGKAFF.

The V call is TRBV18, the J call TRBJ1-4; TRBD1 matches 7 bases. This CDR3 contains 13 residues. Trimming removed 6 bases from V and 6 bases from J; junction bases left unmatched: 4. Germline CDR1 reads KGHSH; CDR2 reads LQKENI. Here the CDR3 reads CASSYGQDEKLFF. Written as DNA, the CDR3 is TGTGCCAGCTCCTACGGACAGGATGAAAAACTGTTTTTT.

V is TRBV4-3 and J is TRBJ1-3; weak D call: TRBD1 (5 bases). Looked up from germline, CDR1 is LGHNA and CDR2 is YSLEER. Trimming cost V 0 bases and J 4 bases, with 13 bases left between them. The CDR3 is 16 amino acids. The CDR3 nucleotides read TGCGCCAGCAGCCAAGACGGGGGACGTCGAGGAAACACCATATATTTT. Its translation: CASSQDGGRRGNTIYF.

The rearrangement links TRBV28 to TRBJ2-5; perhaps TRBD2 as D (5 bases). The DNA end lines up better with TRBJ2-7; the J call may be wrong. CDR1 and CDR2 from the germline V gene are MDHEN and SYDVKM. There are 12 residues in the CDR3. The CDR3 protein is CASRYGDYEQYF. In DNA form, the CDR3 reads TGTGCCAGCAGATACGGGGACTACGAGCAGTACTTC.

This clone was observed a few times. This chain uses TRBV4-1 with TRBJ1-2, with a tentative D call TRBD1 (5 bases). The CDR3 runs 14 residues. In germline, CDR1 is MGHRA, CDR2 YSYEKL. Between the trimmed V and J ends, which lost 1 base and 0 bases, there was a span of 6 bases. The CDR3 spells CASSQVGANYGYTF. CDR3 sequence (DNA): TGCGCCAGCAGCCAAGTAGGGGCTAACTATGGCTACACCTTC.

V gene TRBV2 combines with J gene TRBJ1-3; 7 bases fit TRBD1. The V and J ends lost 3 bases and 0 bases, in that order; junction bases with no gene match: 8. Germline lookup yields CDR1 SNHLY and CDR2 FYNNEI. The CDR3 length is 17 residues. CDR3 bases: TGTGCCAGCAGTGAGCGGGACAGCCCTACCTCTGGAAACACCATATATTTT. Its translation: CASSERDSPTSGNTIYF.

This clone appeared a single time. J is TRBJ1-4 and V is TRBV4-3, with 7 positions matching TRBD1. Germline loops: CDR1 LGHNA, CDR2 YSLEER. V shed 0 bases, J shed 8 bases, and the junction held 12 bases outside the gene matches. This CDR3 is 17 amino acids long. The CDR3, as DNA: TGCGCCAGCAGCCAAGAAAAACTGGGGACAGAAGGCGAAAAACTGTTTTTT. Its translation: CASSQEKLGTEGEKLFF.

The chain employs TRBV4-3 and TRBJ2-7; weak D call: TRBD2 (5 bases). V was cut by 0 bases and J by 2 bases, with 5 bases left in between. The CDR3 length is 13 residues. CDR1 is LGHNA, CDR2 YSLEER, per germline. Written as DNA, the CDR3 is TGCGCCAGCAGCCAAGAGAGGGCCTACGAGCAGTACTTC. Translation gives CASSQERAYEQYF.

This rearrangement joins TRBV2 to TRBJ2-3; 9 bases are a match to TRBD1. V lost 4 bases to trimming and J lost 5 bases; unmatched junction nucleotides: 13. Germline values: CDR1 SNHLY, CDR2 FYNNEI. The CDR3 extends over 17 amino acids. The CDR3 nucleotides read TGTGCCAGCAGTGGTTCTTTGGGGACAGGGAGAGGAGATACGCAGTATTTT. It encodes CASSGSLGTGRGDTQYF.

The rearrangement joins TRBV18 to TRBJ1-2; 8 bases fit TRBD1. Trimming took 3 bases from V and 8 from J; bases not matched to a gene: 8. Germline CDR1 reads KGHSH; CDR2 reads LQKENI. The CDR3 consists of 14 residues. The CDR3: CASSPDRGRSGYTF. CDR3 DNA: TGTGCCAGCTCACCCGACAGGGGACGGTCGGGCTACACCTTC.